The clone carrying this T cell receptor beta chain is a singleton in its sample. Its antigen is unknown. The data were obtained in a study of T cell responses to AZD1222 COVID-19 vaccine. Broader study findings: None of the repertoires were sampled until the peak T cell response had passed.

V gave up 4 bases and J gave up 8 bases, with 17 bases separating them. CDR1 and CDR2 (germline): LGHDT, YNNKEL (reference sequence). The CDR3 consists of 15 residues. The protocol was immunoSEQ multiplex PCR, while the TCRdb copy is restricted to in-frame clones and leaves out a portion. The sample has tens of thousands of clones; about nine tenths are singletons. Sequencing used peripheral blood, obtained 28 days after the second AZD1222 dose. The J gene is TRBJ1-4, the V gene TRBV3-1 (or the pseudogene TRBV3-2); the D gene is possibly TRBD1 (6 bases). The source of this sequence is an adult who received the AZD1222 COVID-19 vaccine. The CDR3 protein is CASSRRGALGEKLFF. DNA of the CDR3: TGTGCCAGCAGCCGCCGGGGGGCCTTAGGAGAAAAACTGTTTTTT.